The rows below give T cell receptor beta chains drawn from one sample of a study of blood T cell repertoires in COVID-19. The method was immunoSEQ multiplex PCR; TCRdb's version includes in-frame clones alone and lacks a portion of them. The sample holds roughly 260,000 clones, 75% to 95% seen once. The specimen was PBMCs or T cells enriched from blood (not recorded which). All receptors come from a woman under 30 who had recovered from COVID-19. The CDR3 runs from the conserved cysteine through the conserved F or W. The order of the fields is clone size, D gene, CDR3 length, V gene, J gene, CDR3 protein, CDR3 DNA. The D gene is left open where the match is weak. Clone size is shown for a subset of rows, as once, few, many or a class of expanded clone.

>-|-|15|TRBV3-1/TRBV3-2|TRBJ2-1
CASSPKGDSYNEQFF
TGTGCCAGCAGCCCAAAGGGGGACTCCTACAATGAGCAGTTCTTC
>-|TRBD2|20|TRBV18|TRBJ2-2
CASSPIPGLAGGPNTGELFF
TGTGCCAGCTCACCGATTCCCGGACTAGCGGGGGGTCCCAACACCGGGGAGCTGTTTTTT
>once|TRBD1|15|TRBV5-1|TRBJ2-3
CASSLKTGSTDTQYF
TGCGCCAGCAGCTTGAAGACAGGGTCGACAGATACGCAGTATTTT
>-|TRBD2|17|TRBV28|TRBJ2-5
CASSPPGLAVKQETQYF
TGTGCCAGCAGTCCACCGGGACTAGCGGTAAAACAAGAGACCCAGTACTTC
>-|TRBD2|14|TRBV7-2|TRBJ2-2
CASSPRGDTGELFF
TGTGCCAGCAGCCCCCGGGGGGACACCGGGGAGCTGTTTTTT
>-|-|13|TRBV27|TRBJ2-7
CASAPAGWDEQYF
TGTGCCAGCGCTCCCGCAGGGTGGGACGAGCAGTACTTC
>-|TRBD2|17|TRBV27|TRBJ2-1
CASSGDTGTSPYNEQFF
TGTGCCAGCAGTGGGGACACCGGGACTAGTCCCTACAATGAGCAGTTCTTC
>-|-|12|TRBV18|TRBJ2-3
CASSPSTDTQYF
TGTGCCAGCTCACCTAGTACAGATACGCAGTATTTT
>-|TRBD1|13|TRBV7-8|TRBJ2-4
CASSPRTGDIQYF
TGTGCCAGCAGCCCTAGGACAGGGGACATTCAGTACTTC
>-|-|13|TRBV4-3|TRBJ1-1
CASSQERGTEAFF
TGCGCCAGCAGCCAAGAAAGGGGAACTGAAGCTTTCTTT
>-|-|14|TRBV25-1|TRBJ2-5
CASSATTGLETQYF
TGTGCCAGCAGTGCGACAACAGGGCTGGAGACCCAGTACTTC
>-|TRBD2|13|TRBV9|TRBJ2-7
CASRRGGLYEQYF
TGTGCCAGCAGACGGGGGGGCCTCTACGAGCAGTACTTC
>-|-|14|TRBV11-3|TRBJ1-1
CASSSRRGGTEAFF
TGTGCCAGCAGCTCCCGGAGGGGGGGCACTGAAGCTTTCTTT
>-|TRBD1|14|TRBV6-4|TRBJ1-1
CASRGTGQNTEAFF
TGTGCCAGCCGAGGGACAGGGCAGAACACTGAAGCTTTCTTT
>-|TRBD1|13|TRBV29-1|TRBJ1-2
CSVMGTGEDGYTF
TGCAGCGTTATGGGGACAGGGGAAGATGGCTACACCTTC
>-|-|16|TRBV5-4|TRBJ1-1
CASSLGPRGSDTEAFF
TGTGCCAGCAGCTTGGGACCGCGGGGGTCAGACACTGAAGCTTTCTTT
>-|-|13|TRBV5-1|TRBJ1-6
CASGEALNSPLHF
TGCGCCAGCGGTGAAGCCTTAAATTCACCCCTCCACTTT
>-|TRBD1|12|TRBV28|TRBJ1-1
CASSSGQVEAFF
TGTGCCAGCAGCTCAGGACAGGTTGAGGCTTTCTTT
>-|TRBD1|15|TRBV28|TRBJ2-7
CASSRGGQDSYEQYF
TGTGCCAGCAGCCGAGGGGGACAGGACTCCTACGAGCAGTACTTC
>-|-|15|TRBV12-2|TRBJ2-3
CASRLTSGITDTQYF
TGTGCAAGTCGCTTAACTAGCGGGATTACAGATACGCAGTATTTT
>-|-|15|TRBV18|TRBJ1-2
CASSPLRELNYGYTF
TGTGCCAGCTCACCGCTGAGGGAGCTGAACTATGGCTACACCTTC
>-|-|16|TRBV7-8|TRBJ1-6
CASSLEGRVLSSPLHF
TGTGCCAGCAGCTTAGAGGGCAGGGTCTTATCTTCACCCCTCCACTTT
>-|TRBD1|16|TRBV27|TRBJ1-5
CASSPLDRGIDQPQHF
TGTGCCAGCAGTCCATTGGACAGGGGGATTGATCAGCCCCAGCATTTT
>-|TRBD1|15|TRBV2|TRBJ1-2
CASSKTGGSYDGYTF
TGTGCCAGCAGTAAGACAGGGGGTAGTTACGATGGCTACACCTTC
>-|-|13|TRBV3-1/TRBV3-2|TRBJ2-7
CASSHGTPYEQYF
TGTGCCAGCAGCCACGGGACTCCCTACGAGCAGTACTTC
>-|TRBD2|15|TRBV13|TRBJ2-1
CASSQAGRGWDEQFF
TGTGCCAGCAGCCAAGCGGGAAGGGGTTGGGATGAGCAGTTCTTC
>-|-|14|TRBV19|TRBJ1-1
CASSTPGANTEAFF
TGTGCCAGTAGTACCCCTGGAGCGAACACTGAAGCTTTCTTT
>once|TRBD2|15|TRBV11-2|TRBJ2-5
CASSSRLATQETQYF
TGTGCCAGCAGCTCCAGACTAGCGACCCAAGAGACCCAGTACTTC
>-|-|13|TRBV7-2|TRBJ1-3
CASSTPTVNTIYF
TGTGCCAGCAGCACACCGACAGTAAACACCATATATTTT
>once|-|11|TRBV7-8|TRBJ2-7
CASSLLQGQYF
TGTGCCAGCAGCTTACTACAGGGGCAGTACTTC
>-|TRBD1|16|TRBV27|TRBJ1-5
CASSRTPYRGDQPQHF
TGTGCCAGCAGCCGAACACCCTACAGGGGGGATCAGCCCCAGCATTTT
>-|TRBD1|14|TRBV15|TRBJ1-6
CATSTGDRNSPLHF
TGTGCCACCAGCACCGGGGACAGAAATTCACCCCTCCACTTT
>-|-|16|TRBV9|TRBJ2-6
CASSVAPQSGANVLTF
TGTGCCAGCAGCGTAGCCCCCCAGTCCGGGGCCAACGTCCTGACTTTC
>-|-|14|TRBV3-1/TRBV3-2|TRBJ2-7
CASSQVQQGHEQYF
TGTGCCAGCAGCCAAGTGCAGCAGGGCCACGAGCAGTACTTC
>-|TRBD2|14|TRBV12-5|TRBJ2-7
CASGLVTSGSEQYF
TGTGCTAGTGGTTTGGTAACTAGCGGGAGCGAGCAGTACTTC
>-|-|14|TRBV19|TRBJ1-2
CASSIEAGFLGYTF
TGTGCCAGTAGTATAGAAGCAGGGTTTTTAGGCTACACCTTC
>-|-|14|TRBV24-1|TRBJ1-5
CATSDPGVRQPQHF
TGTGCCACCAGTGATCCGGGGGTGCGGCAGCCCCAGCATTTT
>-|-|16|TRBV12-2|TRBJ2-1
CASRLGLAGHYNEQFF
TGTGCAAGTCGTCTCGGACTAGCAGGGCACTACAATGAGCAGTTCTTC
>-|-|15|TRBV14|TRBJ2-7
CASSQEGTPSYEQYF
TGTGCCAGCAGCCAAGAAGGGACACCCTCTTACGAGCAGTACTTC
>once|-|11|TRBV5-6|TRBJ2-5
CASSLSETQYF
TGTGCCAGCAGCTTGTCGGAGACCCAGTACTTC
>-|-|12|TRBV7-9|TRBJ1-1
CASSIGSPEAFF
TGTGCCAGCAGCATCGGGAGCCCTGAAGCTTTCTTT
>-|-|16|TRBV6-5|TRBJ2-7
CASSYSRKQGDGEQYF
TGTGCCAGCAGTTACTCTCGAAAACAGGGAGACGGCGAGCAGTACTTC
>-|-|15|TRBV2|TRBJ1-4
CASSERRATNEKLFF
TGTGCCAGCAGTGAGCGGCGTGCAACTAATGAAAAACTGTTTTTT
>-|-|12|TRBV27|TRBJ2-2
CASISLTGELFF
TGTGCCAGCATCTCACTCACCGGGGAGCTGTTTTTT
>-|-|12|TRBV5-1|TRBJ1-2
CASSLGAAGYTF
TGCGCCAGCAGCTTGGGGGCCGCTGGCTACACCTTC
>-|-|13|TRBV2|TRBJ2-7
CASMTPSSYEQYF
TGTGCCAGTATGACTCCGAGCTCCTACGAGCAGTACTTC
>-|TRBD1|14|TRBV6-5|TRBJ2-7
CASGRDRVTYEQYF
TGTGCCAGCGGCCGGGACAGGGTCACCTACGAGCAGTACTTC
>-|TRBD2|12|TRBV14|TRBJ2-1
CASSQESGRLVF
TGTGCCAGCAGCCAAGAGAGCGGGAGGTTAGTCTTC
>once|TRBD1|15|TRBV5-4|TRBJ1-6
CASSLQGQTNSPLHF
TGTGCCAGCAGCTTGCAGGGACAGACCAATTCACCCCTCCACTTT
>-|TRBD1|18|TRBV12-5|TRBJ2-3
CASGLEYSGTGGTDTQYF
TGTGCTAGTGGTTTGGAATACTCCGGGACAGGGGGCACAGATACGCAGTATTTT
>once|TRBD2|14|TRBV9|TRBJ2-2
CASSVLAASEELFF
TGTGCCAGCAGCGTTCTAGCGGCTAGCGAGGAGCTGTTTTTT
>few|-|13|TRBV7-8|TRBJ1-4
CASSPGHQIQLFF
TGTGCCAGCAGCCCGGGACACCAAATCCAACTGTTTTTT
>few|TRBD2|14|TRBV29-1|TRBJ2-7
CSAEASGGAYEQYF
TGCAGCGCCGAAGCATCGGGAGGCGCCTACGAGCAGTACTTC
>-|-|13|TRBV9|TRBJ1-3
CASSVDMGNTIYF
TGTGCCAGCAGCGTAGATATGGGAAACACCATATATTTT
>-|TRBD1|13|TRBV12-3/TRBV12-4|TRBJ1-1
CAITGASDTEAFF
TGTGCCATTACAGGGGCTTCTGACACTGAAGCTTTCTTT